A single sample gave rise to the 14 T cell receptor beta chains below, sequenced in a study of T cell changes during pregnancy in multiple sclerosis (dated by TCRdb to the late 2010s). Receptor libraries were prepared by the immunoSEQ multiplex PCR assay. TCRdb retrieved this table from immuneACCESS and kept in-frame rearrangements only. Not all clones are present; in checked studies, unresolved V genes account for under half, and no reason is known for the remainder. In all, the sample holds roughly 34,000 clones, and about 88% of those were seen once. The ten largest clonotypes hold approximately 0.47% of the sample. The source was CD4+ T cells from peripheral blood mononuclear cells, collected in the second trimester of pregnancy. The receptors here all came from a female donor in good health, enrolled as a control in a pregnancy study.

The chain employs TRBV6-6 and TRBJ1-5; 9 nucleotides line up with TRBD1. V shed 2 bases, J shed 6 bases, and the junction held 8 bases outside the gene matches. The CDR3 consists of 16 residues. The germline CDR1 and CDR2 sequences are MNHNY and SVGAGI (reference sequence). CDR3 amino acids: CASSYGDRAPGQPQHF. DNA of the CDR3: TGTGCCAGCAGTTACGGGGACAGGGCCCCTGGTCAGCCCCAGCATTTT.

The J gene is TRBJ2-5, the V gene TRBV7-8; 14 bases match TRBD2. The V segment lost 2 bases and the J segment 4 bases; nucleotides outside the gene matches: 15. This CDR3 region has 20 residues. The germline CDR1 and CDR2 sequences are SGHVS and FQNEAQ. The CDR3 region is CASSLRGLAGVGRGVETQYF. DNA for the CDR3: TGTGCCAGCAGCTTAAGGGGACTAGCGGGGGTAGGCCGTGGGGTAGAGACCCAGTACTTC.

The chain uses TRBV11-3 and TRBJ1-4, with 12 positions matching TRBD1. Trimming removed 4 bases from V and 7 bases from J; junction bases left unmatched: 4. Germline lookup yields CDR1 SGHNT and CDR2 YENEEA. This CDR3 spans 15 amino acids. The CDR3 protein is CASSSPGQGAEKLFF. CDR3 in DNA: TGTGCCAGCAGCTCTCCGGGACAGGGGGCTGAAAAACTGTTTTTT.

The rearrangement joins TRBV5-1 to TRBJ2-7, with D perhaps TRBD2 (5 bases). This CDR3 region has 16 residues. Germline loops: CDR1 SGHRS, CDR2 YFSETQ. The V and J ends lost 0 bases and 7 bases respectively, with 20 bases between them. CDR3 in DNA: TGCGCCAGCAGCTTGGAGTCTAGCCGGCGCCAGCGGGAGCAGTACTTC. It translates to CASSLESSRRQREQYF.

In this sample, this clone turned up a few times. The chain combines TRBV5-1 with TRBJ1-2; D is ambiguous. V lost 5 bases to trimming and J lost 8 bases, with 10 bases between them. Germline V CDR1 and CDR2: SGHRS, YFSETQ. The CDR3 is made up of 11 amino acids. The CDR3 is CASSTGNGYTF. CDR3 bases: TGCGCCAGCAGTACGGGTAACGGCTACACCTTC.

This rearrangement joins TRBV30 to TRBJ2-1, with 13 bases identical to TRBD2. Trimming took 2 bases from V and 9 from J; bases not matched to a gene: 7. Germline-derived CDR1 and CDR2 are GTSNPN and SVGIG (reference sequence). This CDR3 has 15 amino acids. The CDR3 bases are TGTGCCTGGAGTATTGGACTAGCGGGGGACGGTGAGCAGTTCTTC. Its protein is CAWSIGLAGDGEQFF.

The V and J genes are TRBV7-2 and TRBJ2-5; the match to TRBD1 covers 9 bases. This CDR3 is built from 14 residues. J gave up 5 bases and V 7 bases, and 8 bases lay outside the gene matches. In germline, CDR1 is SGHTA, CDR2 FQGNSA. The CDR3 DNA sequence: TGTGCCAGCACCAGGACAGGGGTGATGGAGACCCAGTACTTC. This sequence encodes CASTRTGVMETQYF.

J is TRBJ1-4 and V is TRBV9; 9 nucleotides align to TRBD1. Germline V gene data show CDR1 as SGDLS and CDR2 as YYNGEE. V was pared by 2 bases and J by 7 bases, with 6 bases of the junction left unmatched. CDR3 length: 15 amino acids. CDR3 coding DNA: TGTGCCAGCAGCGTTACAGGGGGCTTCGGTGAAAAACTGTTTTTT. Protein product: CASSVTGGFGEKLFF.

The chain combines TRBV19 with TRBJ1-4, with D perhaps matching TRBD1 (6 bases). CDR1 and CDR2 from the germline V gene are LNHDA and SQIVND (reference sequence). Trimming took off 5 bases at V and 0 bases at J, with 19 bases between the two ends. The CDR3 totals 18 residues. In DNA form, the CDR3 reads TGTGCCAGTAGTTCGCGACCCTCAGGGGTTGCAACTAATGAAAAACTGTTTTTT. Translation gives CASSSRPSGVATNEKLFF.

The CDR3 spells CASSLAGTSYTDTQYF. The CDR3 DNA follows: TGTGCCAGCAGCTTAGCCGGGACTAGCTATACAGATACGCAGTATTTT. The chain joins TRBV7-2 to TRBJ2-3; 9 nucleotides agree with TRBD2. This CDR3 is built from 16 residues. V shed 0 bases and J 3 bases; nucleotides not matched to a gene: 4. Germline V gene lookup returns CDR1 SGHTA and CDR2 FQGNSA. The entire variable domain, with the rest obtained from reference TRBV7-2 and TRBJ2-3, is as follows: GAGVSQSPSNKVTEKGKDVELRCDPISGHTALYWYRQSLGQGLEFLIYFQGNSAPDKSGLPSDRFSAERTGGSVSTLTIQRTQQEDSAVYLCASSLAGTSYTDTQYFGPGTRLTVL.

CDR3 DNA: TGTGCCAGCAGTTTCGGGACAGGGGGTGAAAAACTGTTTTTT. It encodes CASSFGTGGEKLFF. The chain links TRBV9 to TRBJ1-4, with 11 bases lining up with TRBD1. V was clipped by 5 bases and J by 7 bases; unmatched bases: 4. Germline V gene data show CDR1 as SGDLS and CDR2 as YYNGEE. CDR3 length: 14 amino acids.

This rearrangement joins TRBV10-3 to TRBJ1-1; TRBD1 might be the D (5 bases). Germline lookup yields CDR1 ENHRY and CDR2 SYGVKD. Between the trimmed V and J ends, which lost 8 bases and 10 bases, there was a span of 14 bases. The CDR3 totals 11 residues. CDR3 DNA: TGTGCCATCTCGGGGGGAGTGGTAGCTTTCTTT. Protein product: CAISGGVVAFF.

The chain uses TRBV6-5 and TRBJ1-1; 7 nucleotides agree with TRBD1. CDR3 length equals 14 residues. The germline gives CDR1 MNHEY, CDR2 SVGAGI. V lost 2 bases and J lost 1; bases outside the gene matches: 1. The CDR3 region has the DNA TGTGCCAGCAGTTACCGGACAGGGAACACTGAAGCTTTCTTT. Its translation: CASSYRTGNTEAFF.

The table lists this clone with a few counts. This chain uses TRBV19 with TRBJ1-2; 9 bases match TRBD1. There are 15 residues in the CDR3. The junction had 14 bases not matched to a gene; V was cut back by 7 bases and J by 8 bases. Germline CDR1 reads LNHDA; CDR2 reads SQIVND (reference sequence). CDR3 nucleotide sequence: TGTGCCAGTATGGGAGACTTACAGGGGGCGCGAGGCTACACCTTC. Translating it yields CASMGDLQGARGYTF.